This T cell receptor (beta chain) was sequenced for a study of beta chain features in type 1 diabetes. Study in general: Researchers looked at some 110 million sorted cells across all samples.

Germline CDR1 is SGHRS and CDR2 is YFSETQ. Trimming removed 4 bases from V and 0 bases from J, with 11 bases in between. The CDR3 spans 14 residues. All of the isolated RNA was reverse transcribed, so expressed TCRB transcripts were sequenced. Assay: immunoSEQ multiplex PCR; the TCRdb copy retains only in-frame clones and omits some. Altogether 400,000 to 550,000 clones are present, about an eighth being singletons, with the ten largest covering approximately 0.045%. Using CD45RO/CCR7/CD25/CD127/CD95/CD27, CD4+ naive, central memory, regulatory and stem cell-like memory cells were sorted. Once sorted, every population was more than 98% pure.

The sequence came from a woman between 18 and 30 years old in good health. Sequences were obtained from naive CD4+ T cells from blood. The chain combines TRBV5-1 with TRBJ2-7, with D possibly being TRBD2 (6 bases). The CDR3 nucleotides are TGCGCCAGCAGCCTGGGACTCTCCTCCTACGAGCAGTACGTC. This codes for CASSLGLSSYEQYV.